A single sample gave rise to the 9 T cell receptor beta chains below, sequenced in a study of T-cell reconstitution after alpha-beta-depleted transplantation in children. The library targeted TCRbeta and was prepared with unique molecular identifiers. TCRdb processed the PCR reads anew with MiXCR; each CDR3 protein has one entry. The sample yields about 830,000 distinct CDR3 sequences, approximately 15% seen once. This sample comprised PBMCs, mostly from graft donor cells, obtained 360 days after TCRalphabeta/CD19-depleted stem cell transplant. The receptors here all came from a male patient under 18 who had a stem cell transplant for acute lymphoblastic leukemia, so the T cells may come from the graft donor.

This clonotype was found many times. In nucleotides, the CDR3 is TGCGCCAGCATGACGGGGGAGACCCAGTACTTC. Encoded protein: CASMTGETQYF. This chain joins TRBV5-1 and TRBJ2-5; possible D gene TRBD2, 5 bases. V was trimmed by 6 bases and J by 5 bases, leaving 8 bases between them. Looked up from germline, CDR1 is SGHRS and CDR2 is YFSETQ. The CDR3 contains 11 residues.

V gene TRBV5-1 combines with J gene TRBJ2-7, with TRBD2 as a possible D gene (5 bases). The V end lost 5 bases, the J end lost 1 base, and 16 bases lay between the germline ends. Germline V gene sequence: CDR1 SGHRS, CDR2 YFSETQ. The CDR3 spans 15 residues. CDR3 region: CASRAAVGYSYEQYF. CDR3 nucleotide sequence: TGCGCCAGCAGGGCAGCGGTCGGGTATTCCTACGAGCAGTACTTC.

This clonotype was counted between two and nine times. This chain connects TRBV12-3 or TRBV12-4 to TRBJ2-3; 8 bases agree with TRBD1. After removal of 3 bases from V and 5 bases from J, the junction contained 7 bases not matched to a gene. CDR3 length equals 15 residues. The CDR3 here is CASSFGRGREDTQYF. The DNA of the CDR3 is TGTGCCAGCAGTTTCGGCAGGGGGCGGGAAGATACGCAGTATTTT.

This clonotype was observed a handful of times. The rearrangement links TRBV2 to TRBJ2-7, with TRBD1 matching 7 bases. This CDR3 spans 13 amino acids. The V segment lost 7 bases and the J segment 1 base; nucleotides outside the gene matches: 4. The germline gives CDR1 SNHLY, CDR2 FYNNEI. The CDR3 loop reads CASKGAASYEQYF. Written as DNA, the CDR3 is TGTGCCAGCAAGGGGGCGGCATCCTACGAGCAGTACTTC.

This clonotype was detected only a few times. The chain combines TRBV20-1 with TRBJ2-2, with TRBD1 identical over 7 bases. The CDR3 is 17 residues long. Per the germline V gene, CDR1 is DFQATT and CDR2 is SNEGSKA (reference sequence). With V trimmed by 4 bases and J by 3 bases, 14 bases remained unmatched. The CDR3 loop reads CSATEWVTGAHTGELFF. In nucleotides, the CDR3 is TGCAGTGCTACAGAATGGGTTACAGGGGCCCACACCGGGGAGCTGTTTTTT.

This clonotype came up many times. This chain connects TRBV12-3 or TRBV12-4 to TRBJ2-2; 8 positions agree with TRBD1. The trim removed 4 bases at V and 5 bases at J, leaving 9 bases unmatched. The CDR3 length is 16 residues. CDR3 sequence: CASSSPRQGSTGELFF. CDR3 nucleotide sequence: TGTGCCAGCAGTTCGCCCCGACAGGGGAGTACCGGGGAGCTGTTTTTT.

In nucleotides, the CDR3 is TGTGCCAGCAGAGCCACAGGGGGCCTTGGTAGCGGGCAAGAGACCCAGTACTTC. The encoded protein is CASRATGGLGSGQETQYF. The rearrangement links TRBV2 to TRBJ2-5, with 9 positions matching TRBD1. The ends lost 6 bases at V and 2 bases at J; junction bases unmatched: 16. Germline CDR1 is SNHLY and CDR2 is FYNNEI. The length of the CDR3 is 18 residues.

CDR3 protein: CATSSGLSNEQFF. The CDR3 coding sequence is TGTGCCACCAGCAGCGGCCTCTCCAATGAGCAGTTCTTC. The rearrangement joins TRBV15 to TRBJ2-1; D is uncertain. Germline V gives CDR1 LNHNV, CDR2 YYDKDF (reference sequence). This CDR3 comprises 13 residues. Trimming took 3 bases from V and 6 from J, leaving 9 bases between them.

This clonotype has only a few counts. The rearrangement joins TRBV12-3 or TRBV12-4 to TRBJ2-3; TRBD2 matches at 8 bases. Trimming removed 7 bases from V and 5 bases from J; junction bases left unmatched: 8. This CDR3 spans 14 amino acids. The CDR3 DNA sequence: TGTGCCAGCACTACGGGACTAGAAGAAGATACGCAGTATTTT. Its protein product is CASTTGLEEDTQYF.